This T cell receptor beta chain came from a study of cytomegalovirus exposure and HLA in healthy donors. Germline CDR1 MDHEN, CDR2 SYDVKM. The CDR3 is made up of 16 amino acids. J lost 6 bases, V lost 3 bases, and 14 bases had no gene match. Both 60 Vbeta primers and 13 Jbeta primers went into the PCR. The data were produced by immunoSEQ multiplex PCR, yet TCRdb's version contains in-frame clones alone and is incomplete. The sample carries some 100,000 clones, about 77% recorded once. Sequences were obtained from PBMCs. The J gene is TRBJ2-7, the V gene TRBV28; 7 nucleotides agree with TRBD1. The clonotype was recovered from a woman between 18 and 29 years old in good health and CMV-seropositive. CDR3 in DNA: TGTGCCAGCAGTTTGTTGGCAGGGGGTGATCTGGGCGAGCAGTACTTC. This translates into CASSLLAGGDLGEQYF.